The present TCR beta chain was sequenced within a study of identical twins. TCRdb called the 5' RACE reads again in MiXCR, with one record for every CDR3 protein. The table lists 550,000 to 700,000 distinct CDR3 sequences, around 21% of them singletons. Worth noting for this clonotype: This sequence may be a read error, since a much larger clone differs from it by one base. The conserved phenylalanine or tryptophan normally closing the CDR3 is absent here, so this likely arose from a read error.

The V gene's germline CDR1 is DFQATT and CDR2 SNEGSKA (reference sequence). The J segment lost 11 bases and the V segment lost 5 bases, leaving 8 bases of the junction unmatched. This CDR3 is 12 amino acids long. These data were likewise used in another study, on T cells expressing NK-cell markers.

The TCR originated in a woman aged 18-30 years in good health. The sample consisted of PBMCs. The gene calls are TRBV20-1 and TRBJ2-1; 8 bases match TRBD2. The CDR3 region is CSARGGPNQQFL. The CDR3 DNA sequence: TGCAGTGCTCGCGGGGGGCCCAACCAGCAGTTCTTA.